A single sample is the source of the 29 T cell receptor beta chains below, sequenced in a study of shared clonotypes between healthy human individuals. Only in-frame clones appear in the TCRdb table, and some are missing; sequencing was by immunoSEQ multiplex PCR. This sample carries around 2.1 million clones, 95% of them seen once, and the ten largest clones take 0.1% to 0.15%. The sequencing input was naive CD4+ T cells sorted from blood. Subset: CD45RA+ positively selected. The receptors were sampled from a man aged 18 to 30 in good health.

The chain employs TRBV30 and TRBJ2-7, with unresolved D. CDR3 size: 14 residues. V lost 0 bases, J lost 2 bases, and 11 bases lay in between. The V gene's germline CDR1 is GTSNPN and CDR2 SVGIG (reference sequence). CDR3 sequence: CAWSVLEDTYEQYF. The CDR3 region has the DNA TGTGCCTGGAGTGTACTTGAAGATACCTACGAGCAGTACTTC.

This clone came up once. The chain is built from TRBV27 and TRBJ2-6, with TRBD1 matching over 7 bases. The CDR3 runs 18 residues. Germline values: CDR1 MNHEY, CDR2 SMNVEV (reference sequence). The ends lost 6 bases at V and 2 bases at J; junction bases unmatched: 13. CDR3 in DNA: TGTGCCAGCAGACTCCGACAGGGAATTCAGACTGGGGCCAACGTCCTGACTTTC. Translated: CASRLRQGIQTGANVLTF.

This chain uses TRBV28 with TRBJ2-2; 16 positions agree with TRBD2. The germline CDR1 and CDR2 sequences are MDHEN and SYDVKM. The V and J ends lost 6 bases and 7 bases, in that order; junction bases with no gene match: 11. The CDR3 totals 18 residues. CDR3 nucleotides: TGTGCCAGCAGAAACGCGGGACTAGCGGGAGGGCCCGGCGGGGAGCTGTTTTTT. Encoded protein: CASRNAGLAGGPGGELFF.

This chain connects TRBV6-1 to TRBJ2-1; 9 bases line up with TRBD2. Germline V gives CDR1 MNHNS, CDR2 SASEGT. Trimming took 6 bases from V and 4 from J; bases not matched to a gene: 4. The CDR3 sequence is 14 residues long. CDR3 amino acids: CASRRTSEYNEQFF. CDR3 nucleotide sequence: TGTGCCAGCAGGAGGACTAGCGAGTACAATGAGCAGTTCTTC.

The CDR3 DNA sequence: TGTGCCAGCAGCTTAGGGCGGGAGGGCTCGAGTGAGCAGTTCTTC. Translating gives CASSLGREGSSEQFF. V is TRBV7-9 and J is TRBJ2-1; 9 bases are a match to TRBD2. The CDR3 spans 15 residues. CDR1 SEHNR and CDR2 FQNEAQ come from the germline V gene (reference sequence). Trimming took 1 base from V and 9 from J; bases not matched to a gene: 7.

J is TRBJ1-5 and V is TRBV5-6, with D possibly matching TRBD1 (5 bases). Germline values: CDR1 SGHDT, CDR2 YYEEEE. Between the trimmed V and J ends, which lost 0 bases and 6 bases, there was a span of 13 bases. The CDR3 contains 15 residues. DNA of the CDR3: TGTGCCAGCAGCTTGGCCGGGGGTCCGGGTCAGCCCCAGCATTTT. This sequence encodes CASSLAGGPGQPQHF. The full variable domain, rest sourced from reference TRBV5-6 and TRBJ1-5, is DAGVTQSPTHLIKTRGQQVTLRCSPKSGHDTVSWYQQALGQGPQFIFQYYEEEERQRGNFPDRFSGHQFPNYSSELNVNALLLGDSALYLCASSLAGGPGQPQHFGDGTRLSIL.

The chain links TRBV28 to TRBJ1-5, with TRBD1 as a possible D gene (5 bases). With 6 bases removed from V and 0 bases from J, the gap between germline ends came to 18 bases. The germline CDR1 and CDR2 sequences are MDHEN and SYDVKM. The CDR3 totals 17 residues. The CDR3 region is CASRRAFGGGSNQPQHF. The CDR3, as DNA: TGTGCCAGCAGACGCGCTTTTGGGGGGGGTAGCAATCAGCCCCAGCATTTT.

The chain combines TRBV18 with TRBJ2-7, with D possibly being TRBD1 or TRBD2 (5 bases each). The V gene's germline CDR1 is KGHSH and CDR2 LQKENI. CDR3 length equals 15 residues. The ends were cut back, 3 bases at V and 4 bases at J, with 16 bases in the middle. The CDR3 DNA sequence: TGTGCCAGCTCACCCGCAAGGGGACGAGAGTACGAGCAGTACTTC. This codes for CASSPARGREYEQYF.

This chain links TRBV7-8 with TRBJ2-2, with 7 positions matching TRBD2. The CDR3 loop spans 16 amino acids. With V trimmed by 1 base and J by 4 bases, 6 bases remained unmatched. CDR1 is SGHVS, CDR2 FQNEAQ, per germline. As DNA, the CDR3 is TGTGCCAGCAGCTTAGGCCCAGGGAGGGGCACCGGGGAGCTGTTTTTT. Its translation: CASSLGPGRGTGELFF.

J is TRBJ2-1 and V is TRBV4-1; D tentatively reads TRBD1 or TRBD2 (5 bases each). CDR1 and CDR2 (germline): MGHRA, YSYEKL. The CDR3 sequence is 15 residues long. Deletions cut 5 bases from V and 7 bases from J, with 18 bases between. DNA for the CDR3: TGCGCCAGCAGCGGGGCGGGTGCCCCGGGGAATGAGCAGTTCTTC. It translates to CASSGAGAPGNEQFF.

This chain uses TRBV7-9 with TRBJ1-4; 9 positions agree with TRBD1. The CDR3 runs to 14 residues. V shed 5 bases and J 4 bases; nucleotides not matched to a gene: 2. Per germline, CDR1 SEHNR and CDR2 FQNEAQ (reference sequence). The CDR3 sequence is CASSRGQGNEKLFF. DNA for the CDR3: TGTGCCAGCAGCCGGGGACAGGGTAATGAAAAACTGTTTTTT.

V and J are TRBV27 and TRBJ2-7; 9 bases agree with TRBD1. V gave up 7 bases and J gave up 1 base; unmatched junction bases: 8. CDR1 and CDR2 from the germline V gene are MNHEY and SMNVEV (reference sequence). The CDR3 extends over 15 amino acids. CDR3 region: CASNPSGTGSYEQYF. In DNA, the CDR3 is TGTGCCAGCAATCCCTCCGGGACAGGGTCCTACGAGCAGTACTTC.

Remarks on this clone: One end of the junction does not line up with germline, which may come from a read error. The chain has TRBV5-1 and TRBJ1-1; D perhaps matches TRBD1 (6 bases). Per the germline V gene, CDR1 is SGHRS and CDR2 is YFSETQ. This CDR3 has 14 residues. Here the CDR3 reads CASSLDTGSTEAFF. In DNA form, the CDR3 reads TGCGCCAGCAGTTTGGACACAGGGAGCACTGAAGCTTTCTTT.

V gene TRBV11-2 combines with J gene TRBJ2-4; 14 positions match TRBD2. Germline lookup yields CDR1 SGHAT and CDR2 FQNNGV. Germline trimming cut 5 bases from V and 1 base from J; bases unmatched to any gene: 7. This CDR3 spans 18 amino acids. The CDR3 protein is CASSLGTSGSGAKNIQYF. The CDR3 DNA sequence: TGTGCCAGCAGCCTCGGGACTAGCGGGAGCGGGGCCAAAAACATTCAGTACTTC. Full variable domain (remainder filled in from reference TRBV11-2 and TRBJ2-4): EAGVAQSPRYKIIEKRQSVAFWCNPISGHATLYWYQQILGQGPKLLIQFQNNGVVDDSQLPKDRFSAERLKGVDSTLKIQPAKLEDSAVYLCASSLGTSGSGAKNIQYFGAGTRLSVL.

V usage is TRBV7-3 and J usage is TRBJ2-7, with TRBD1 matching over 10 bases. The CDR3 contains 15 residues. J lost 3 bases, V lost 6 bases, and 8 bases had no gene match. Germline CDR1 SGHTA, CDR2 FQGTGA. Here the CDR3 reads CASSLAGTGVYEQYF. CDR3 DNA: TGTGCCAGCAGTTTGGCCGGGACAGGGGTCTACGAGCAGTACTTC.

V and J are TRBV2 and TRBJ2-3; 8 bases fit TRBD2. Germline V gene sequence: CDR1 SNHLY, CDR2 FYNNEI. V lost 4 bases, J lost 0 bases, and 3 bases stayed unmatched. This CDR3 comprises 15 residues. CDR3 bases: TGTGCCAGCAGTGTACGACTAGCGAGCACAGATACGCAGTATTTT. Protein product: CASSVRLASTDTQYF.

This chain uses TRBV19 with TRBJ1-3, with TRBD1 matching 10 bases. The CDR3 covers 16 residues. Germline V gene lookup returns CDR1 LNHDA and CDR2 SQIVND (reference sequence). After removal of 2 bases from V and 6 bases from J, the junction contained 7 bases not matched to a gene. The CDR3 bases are TGTGCCAGTAGTATACGGGGACAGGGGAAGACAAACACCATATATTTT. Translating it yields CASSIRGQGKTNTIYF.

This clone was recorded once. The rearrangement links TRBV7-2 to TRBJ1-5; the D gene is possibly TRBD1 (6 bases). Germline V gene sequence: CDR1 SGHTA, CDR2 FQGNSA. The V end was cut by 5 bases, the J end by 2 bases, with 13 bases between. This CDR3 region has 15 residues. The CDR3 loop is CASSMDSGGNQPQHF. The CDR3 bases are TGTGCCAGCAGCATGGACAGCGGGGGCAATCAGCCCCAGCATTTT.

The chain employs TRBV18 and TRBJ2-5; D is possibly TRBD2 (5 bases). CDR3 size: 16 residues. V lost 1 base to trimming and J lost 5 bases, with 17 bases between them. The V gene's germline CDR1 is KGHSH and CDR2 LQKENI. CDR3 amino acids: CASSPQEVRGWETQYF. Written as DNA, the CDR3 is TGTGCCAGCTCACCACAGGAAGTCCGGGGATGGGAGACCCAGTACTTC.

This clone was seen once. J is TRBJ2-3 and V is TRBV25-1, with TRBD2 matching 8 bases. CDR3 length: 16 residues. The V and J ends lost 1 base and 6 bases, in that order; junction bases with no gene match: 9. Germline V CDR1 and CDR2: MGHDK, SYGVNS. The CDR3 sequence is CASSEFGAGAGDTQYF. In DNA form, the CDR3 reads TGTGCCAGCAGTGAATTCGGAGCGGGGGCGGGGGATACGCAGTATTTT.

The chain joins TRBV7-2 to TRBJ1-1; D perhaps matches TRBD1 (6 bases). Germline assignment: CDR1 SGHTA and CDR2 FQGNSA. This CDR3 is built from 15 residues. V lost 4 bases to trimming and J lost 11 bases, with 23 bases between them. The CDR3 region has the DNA TGTGCCAGCAGCTCCGGGACAAGGGGGGACATGGTGGCTTTCTTT. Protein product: CASSSGTRGDMVAFF.

In DNA form, the CDR3 reads TGCGCCAGCAGCCAAAGGCGGGGGGGACTCACAGATACGCAGTATTTT. Translated: CASSQRRGGLTDTQYF. V usage is TRBV4-1 and J usage is TRBJ2-3; 9 positions match TRBD2. With V trimmed by 2 bases and J by 2 bases, 5 bases remained unmatched. CDR1 is MGHRA and CDR2 is YSYEKL in the germline V gene. This CDR3 spans 16 amino acids.

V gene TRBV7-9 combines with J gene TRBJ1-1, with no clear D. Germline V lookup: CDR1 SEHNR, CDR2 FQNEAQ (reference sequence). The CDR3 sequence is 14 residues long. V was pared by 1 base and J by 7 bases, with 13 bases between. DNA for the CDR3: TGTGCCAGCAGCTTAGGCGGAGGCGGGAGTGAAGCTTTCTTT. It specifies CASSLGGGGSEAFF.

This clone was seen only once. CDR3 residues: CSVVPGRLGETQYF. For the CDR3, the DNA is TGCAGCGTTGTCCCCGGCCGGCTGGGCGAGACCCAGTACTTC. The rearrangement uses TRBV29-1 and TRBJ2-5; D not resolved. This CDR3 is built from 14 residues. V lost 4 bases to trimming and J lost 5 bases, with 17 bases between them. Germline assignment: CDR1 SQVTM and CDR2 ANQGSEA.

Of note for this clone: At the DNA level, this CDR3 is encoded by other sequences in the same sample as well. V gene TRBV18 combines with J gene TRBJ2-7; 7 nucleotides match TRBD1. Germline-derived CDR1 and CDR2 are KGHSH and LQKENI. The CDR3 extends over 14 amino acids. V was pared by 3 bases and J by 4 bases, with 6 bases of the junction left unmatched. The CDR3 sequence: CASSPDRSSYEQYF. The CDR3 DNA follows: TGTGCCAGCTCACCGGACAGGTCTTCGTACGAGCAGTACTTC.

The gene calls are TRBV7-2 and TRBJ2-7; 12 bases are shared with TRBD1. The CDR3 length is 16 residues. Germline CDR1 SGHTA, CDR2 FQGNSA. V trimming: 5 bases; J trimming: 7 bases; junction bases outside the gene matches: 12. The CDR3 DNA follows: TGTGCCAGCAGCCCCCCGAAAGGGACAGGGGGCAGAGAGCAGTACTTC. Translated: CASSPPKGTGGREQYF. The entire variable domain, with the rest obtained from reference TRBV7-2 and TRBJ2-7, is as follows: GAGVSQSPSNKVTEKGKDVELRCDPISGHTALYWYRQSLGQGLEFLIYFQGNSAPDKSGLPSDRFSAERTGGSVSTLTIQRTQQEDSAVYLCASSPPKGTGGREQYFGPGTRLTVT.

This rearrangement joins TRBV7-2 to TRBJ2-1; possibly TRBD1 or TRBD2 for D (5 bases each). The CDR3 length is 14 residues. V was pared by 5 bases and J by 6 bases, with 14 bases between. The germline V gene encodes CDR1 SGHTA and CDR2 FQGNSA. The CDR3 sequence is CASSRDGFSNEQFF. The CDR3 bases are TGTGCCAGCAGCCGGGACGGCTTTAGCAATGAGCAGTTCTTC. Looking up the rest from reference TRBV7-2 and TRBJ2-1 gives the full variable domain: GAGVSQSPSNKVTEKGKDVELRCDPISGHTALYWYRQSLGQGLEFLIYFQGNSAPDKSGLPSDRFSAERTGGSVSTLTIQRTQQEDSAVYLCASSRDGFSNEQFFGPGTRLTVL.

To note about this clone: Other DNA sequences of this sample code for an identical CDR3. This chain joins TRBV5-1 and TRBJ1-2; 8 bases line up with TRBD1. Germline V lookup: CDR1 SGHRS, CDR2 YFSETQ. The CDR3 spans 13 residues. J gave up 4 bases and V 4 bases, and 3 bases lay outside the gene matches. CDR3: CASSRDRGYGYTF. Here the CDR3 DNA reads TGCGCCAGCAGCCGCGACAGGGGCTATGGCTACACCTTC.

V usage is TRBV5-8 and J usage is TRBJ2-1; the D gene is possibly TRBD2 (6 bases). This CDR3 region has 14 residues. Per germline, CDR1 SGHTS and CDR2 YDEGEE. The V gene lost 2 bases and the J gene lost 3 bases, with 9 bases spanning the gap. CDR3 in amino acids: CASSFRGNYNEQFF. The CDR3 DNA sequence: TGTGCCAGCAGCTTTCGGGGGAACTACAATGAGCAGTTCTTC.